This T cell receptor (beta chain) derives from a study of blood T cell repertoires in COVID-19. Study background: T cells, B-cell-depleted T cells, or PBMCs supplied cDNA or gDNA.

V gave up 5 bases and J gave up 5 bases; unmatched junction bases: 5. Germline values: CDR1 SGHAT, CDR2 FQDESV (reference sequence). This CDR3 comprises 13 residues. Using immunoSEQ multiplex PCR, the repertoire was profiled, and TCRdb retains in-frame clones only, with some absent. The sample holds tens of thousands of clones; roughly 77% are singletons and the top ten take approximately 25%. What was sequenced was peripheral blood. This clonotype was sampled from a human donor in a cohort sampled during active COVID-19. The rearrangement joins TRBV11-1 to TRBJ2-7, with 8 bases matching TRBD1. CDR3 in amino acids: CASSEGRGHEQYF. The CDR3 coding sequence is TGTGCCAGCAGCGAGGGCAGGGGGCACGAGCAGTACTTC. The full variable domain, completed using reference TRBV11-1 and TRBJ2-7, is EAEVAQSPRYKITEKSQAVAFWCDPISGHATLYWYRQILGQGPELLVQFQDESVVDDSQLPKDRFSAERLKGVDSTLKIQPAELGDSAMYLCASSEGRGHEQYFGPGTRLTVT.